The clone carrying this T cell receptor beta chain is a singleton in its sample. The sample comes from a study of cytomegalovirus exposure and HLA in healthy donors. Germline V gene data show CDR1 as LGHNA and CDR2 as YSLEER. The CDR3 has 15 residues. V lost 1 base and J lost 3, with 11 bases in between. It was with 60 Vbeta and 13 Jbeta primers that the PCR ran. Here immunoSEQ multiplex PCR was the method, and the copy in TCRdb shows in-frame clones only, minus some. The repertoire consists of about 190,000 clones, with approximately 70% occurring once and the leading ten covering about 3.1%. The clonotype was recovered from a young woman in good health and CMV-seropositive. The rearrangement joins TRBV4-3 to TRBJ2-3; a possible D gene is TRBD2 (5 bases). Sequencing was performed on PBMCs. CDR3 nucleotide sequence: TGCGCCAGCAGCCAAGGTAGCGAGGGAACAGATACGCAGTATTTT. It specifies CASSQGSEGTDTQYF.